These 31 T cell receptor beta chains share one sample of origin, sequenced in a study of blood T cell repertoires in COVID-19 (dated by TCRdb to 2019 to 2021). Receptor libraries were prepared by the immunoSEQ multiplex PCR assay. What TCRdb holds here is the immuneACCESS table cut down to in-frame rearrangements. Part of the clones is not present; checked against another copy, under half of the missing clones reflect an unresolved V gene, and the others are unexplained. Within this sample are under 300,000 clones, with roughly 89% of them counted one time only. The ten largest account for about 4.6% of the sample. The sequencing sample was made of peripheral blood. These receptors all come from a woman in her thirties or forties who had recovered from COVID-19.

The chain combines TRBV2 with TRBJ2-3, with 14 bases identical to TRBD2. The V gene's germline CDR1 is SNHLY and CDR2 FYNNEI. The length of the CDR3 is 15 residues. J lost 4 bases, V lost 6 bases, and 3 bases had no gene match. Here the CDR3 reads CASRRLAGGPDTQYF. The CDR3 nucleotides are TGTGCCAGCAGGAGACTAGCGGGAGGGCCAGATACGCAGTATTTT.

This clone was recorded once. The chain is built from TRBV3-1 (or the pseudogene TRBV3-2) and TRBJ1-5; D unclear. The CDR3 extends over 16 amino acids. CDR1 is LGHDT and CDR2 is YNNKEL in the germline V gene (reference sequence). The germline V and J ends were trimmed by 1 base and 2 bases, with 12 bases remaining between them. The CDR3 DNA reads as TGTGCCAGCAGCCAAGGGGCAGGAAAGGGCAATCAGCCCCAGCATTTT. Amino acids: CASSQGAGKGNQPQHF.

The CDR3 DNA reads TGCGCCAGCAGTGAGTCGGCTAGCACAGATACGCAGTATTTT. It yields the protein CASSESASTDTQYF. The chain uses TRBV10-1 and TRBJ2-3; D is unresolved. The V and J ends lost 0 bases and 0 bases respectively, with 4 bases between them. The CDR3 sequence is 14 residues long. Germline-derived CDR1 and CDR2 are WNHNN and SYGVQD (reference sequence).

The rearrangement joins TRBV28 to TRBJ2-1; D gene uncertain. The CDR3 spans 14 residues. The germline gives CDR1 MDHEN, CDR2 SYDVKM. Deletions cut 2 bases from V and 8 bases from J, with 13 bases between. The CDR3 nucleotides are TGTGCCAGCAGTTTAGGCCAGGATGTGGATGAGCAGTTCTTC. Its translation is CASSLGQDVDEQFF.

The chain employs TRBV19 and TRBJ1-5; tentative D call: TRBD1 (5 bases). V was shortened by 5 bases and J by 2 bases, with 10 bases between the two germline ends. Germline CDR1 reads LNHDA; CDR2 reads SQIVND (reference sequence). The CDR3 length is 14 residues. The DNA of the CDR3 is TGTGCCAGTAGTCAGGGATATGGCAATCAGCCCCAGCATTTT. The encoded protein is CASSQGYGNQPQHF.

The chain uses TRBV11-3 and TRBJ2-1; D perhaps matches TRBD2 (6 bases). The CDR3 consists of 16 residues. The V gene's germline CDR1 is SGHNT and CDR2 YENEEA. V dropped 5 bases and J dropped 4 bases, with 18 bases sitting between them. The CDR3 nucleotides read TGTGCCAGCAGCCCCCCCGGGACTGGCGCATACAATGAGCAGTTCTTC. Its translation is CASSPPGTGAYNEQFF.

This rearrangement joins TRBV11-3 to TRBJ2-3; tentative D call: TRBD2 (6 bases). Germline V gene lookup returns CDR1 SGHNT and CDR2 YENEEA. Deletions cut 3 bases from V and 9 bases from J, with 19 bases between. The length of the CDR3 is 15 residues. The CDR3 is CASSLGSGRLETQYF. CDR3 coding DNA: TGTGCCAGCAGCTTGGGTAGCGGCCGCTTGGAGACGCAGTATTTT.

The chain is built from TRBV10-3 and TRBJ2-2; no clear D. Germline V gene lookup returns CDR1 ENHRY and CDR2 SYGVKD. CDR3 size: 14 residues. With 5 bases removed from V and 2 bases from J, the gap between germline ends came to 9 bases. The CDR3, as DNA: TGTGCCATCAGTTTGCAGGAAAACACCGGGGAGCTGTTTTTT. Amino acid sequence: CAISLQENTGELFF.

The chain carries TRBV24-1 and TRBJ1-2; tentatively, D is TRBD1 (6 bases). CDR1 KGHDR and CDR2 SFDVKD come from the germline V gene. The CDR3 contains 15 residues. V lost 4 bases, J lost 6 bases, and 17 bases lay in between. The CDR3 nucleotides read TGTGCCACCAGTGAAGACCATCAGGGGAGAGATGGCTACACCTTC. Its protein is CATSEDHQGRDGYTF.

The chain is built from TRBV30 and TRBJ2-7; D might be TRBD2 (5 bases). The CDR3 extends over 13 amino acids. V was pared by 7 bases and J by 4 bases, with 17 bases between. Germline V gives CDR1 GTSNPN, CDR2 SVGIG (reference sequence). The CDR3 here is CAFYGRTRYEQYF. CDR3 nucleotide sequence: TGTGCCTTCTATGGTAGGACTCGGTACGAGCAGTACTTC.

V gene TRBV9 combines with J gene TRBJ2-2; 7 bases match TRBD2. The length of the CDR3 is 16 residues. The germline V gene encodes CDR1 SGDLS and CDR2 YYNGEE. The trim removed 1 base at V and 5 bases at J, leaving 8 bases unmatched. CDR3 protein: CASSVLGSGVTGELFF. As DNA, the CDR3 is TGTGCCAGCAGCGTATTAGGGAGCGGGGTTACCGGGGAGCTGTTTTTT.

V gene TRBV9 combines with J gene TRBJ2-1; 11 bases are a match to TRBD2. Germline CDR1 SGDLS, CDR2 YYNGEE. This CDR3 has 16 residues. The ends lost 4 bases at V and 5 bases at J; junction bases unmatched: 8. The DNA for the CDR3 is TGTGCCAGCAGCAGAAAAACTAGCGGGGGAGACAATGAGCAGTTCTTC. Its translation: CASSRKTSGGDNEQFF.

The chain employs TRBV12-3 or TRBV12-4 and TRBJ2-7, with D maybe TRBD1 (5 bases). This CDR3 has 12 amino acids. Trimming stripped 10 bases from V and 2 bases from J, with 12 bases between. CDR3 residues: CANLDTPYEQYV. The CDR3 DNA reads TGTGCCAACCTGGACACCCCCTACGAGCAGTACGTC.

The gene calls are TRBV7-2 and TRBJ2-2; D possibly corresponds to TRBD2 (5 bases). Germline V gene lookup returns CDR1 SGHTA and CDR2 FQGNSA. With 6 bases removed from V and 6 bases from J, the gap between germline ends came to 14 bases. The CDR3 totals 14 residues. CDR3 region: CASRLLAFAGELFF. CDR3 in DNA: TGTGCCAGCAGACTGCTAGCTTTCGCCGGGGAGCTGTTTTTT.

The chain uses TRBV11-1 and TRBJ2-2; D ambiguous. The CDR3 has 12 amino acids. Germline CDR1 is SGHAT and CDR2 is FQDESV (reference sequence). V was shortened by 3 bases and J by 13 bases, with 12 bases between the two germline ends. This CDR3 reads CASSFGLGGLFF. The DNA of the CDR3 is TGTGCCAGCAGCTTCGGCCTAGGTGGGCTGTTTTTT.

The rearrangement links TRBV19 to TRBJ1-2; TRBD1 agrees at 12 bases. After removal of 3 bases from V and 8 bases from J, the junction contained 7 bases not matched to a gene. In germline, CDR1 is LNHDA, CDR2 SQIVND (reference sequence). The CDR3 consists of 15 residues. CDR3 region: CASSISGTGGRGYTF. The CDR3 DNA reads as TGTGCCAGTAGTATCTCTGGGACAGGGGGCCGGGGCTACACCTTC.

The J gene is TRBJ2-3, the V gene TRBV6-5; 7 nucleotides match TRBD1. CDR1 and CDR2 from the germline V gene are MNHEY and SVGAGI. Germline trimming cut 6 bases from V and 2 bases from J; bases unmatched to any gene: 5. This CDR3 comprises 14 residues. CDR3 bases: TGTGCCAGCAGCTCCGGGACAGTCACAGATACGCAGTATTTT. It specifies CASSSGTVTDTQYF.

The V gene is TRBV3-1 (or the pseudogene TRBV3-2), the J gene TRBJ2-1; TRBD2 aligns across 12 bases. Germline assignment: CDR1 LGHDT and CDR2 YNNKEL (reference sequence). V trimming: 6 bases; J trimming: 8 bases; junction bases outside the gene matches: 8. The CDR3 loop spans 15 amino acids. CDR3 sequence reads: CASRPTSGRNYEQFF. The CDR3 bases are TGTGCCAGCAGACCTACTAGCGGGAGGAACTATGAGCAGTTCTTC.

The chain recombines TRBV15 with TRBJ2-6, with D unresolved. Looked up from germline, CDR1 is LNHNV and CDR2 is YYDKDF (reference sequence). Between the trimmed V and J ends, which lost 0 bases and 2 bases, there was a span of 5 bases. CDR3 length: 15 amino acids. The CDR3 is CATSRERAGANVLTF. The CDR3 DNA follows: TGTGCCACCAGCAGAGAACGGGCTGGGGCCAACGTCCTGACTTTC.

The J gene is TRBJ2-6, the V gene TRBV4-1; D gene unclear. The CDR3 is made up of 15 amino acids. Germline V gene lookup returns CDR1 MGHRA and CDR2 YSYEKL. The V end lost 1 base, the J end lost 2 bases, and 6 bases lay between the germline ends. CDR3 sequence (DNA): TGCGCCAGCAGCCAAGGGCTTACTGGGGCCAACGTCCTGACTTTC. Amino acids: CASSQGLTGANVLTF.

This clone is a singleton in its sample. The chain recombines TRBV5-4 with TRBJ2-7; TRBD1 matches at 7 bases. J lost 4 bases, V lost 2 bases, and 9 bases had no gene match. Germline lookup yields CDR1 SGHNT and CDR2 YYREEE (reference sequence). The CDR3 has 15 residues. CDR3 amino acids: CASSLIYRGRYEQYF. The CDR3 DNA follows: TGTGCCAGCAGCTTAATCTACAGGGGCAGGTACGAGCAGTACTTC.

This chain links TRBV4-1 with TRBJ2-2, with 14 bases fitting TRBD2. V dropped 4 bases and J dropped 8; count of bases not matched to a gene: 3. CDR1 and CDR2 from the germline V gene are MGHRA and YSYEKL. The CDR3 has 15 amino acids. DNA of the CDR3: TGCGCCAGCAGCCCGGGACTAGCGGGAGTAGGGGAGCTGTTTTTT. Protein sequence: CASSPGLAGVGELFF.

The V and J genes are TRBV2 and TRBJ2-7; the match to TRBD2 covers 7 bases. With V trimmed by 5 bases and J by 1 base, 8 bases remained unmatched. The germline gives CDR1 SNHLY, CDR2 FYNNEI. The CDR3 contains 15 residues. CDR3 amino acids: CASSSGDRASYEQYV. CDR3 DNA: TGTGCCAGCAGTAGCGGGGACCGCGCTTCCTACGAGCAGTACGTC.

The chain recombines TRBV6-1 with TRBJ2-5; weak D call: TRBD2 (5 bases). From germline, CDR1 is MNHNS and CDR2 SASEGT. Trimming took off 1 base at V and 5 bases at J, with 14 bases between the two ends. This CDR3 is 15 amino acids long. The CDR3 DNA follows: TGTGCCAGCAGTGAAGTCGCGGGCCGCAGGGAGACCCAGTACTTC. Amino acids: CASSEVAGRRETQYF.

The chain is built from TRBV7-9 and TRBJ2-7; tentatively, D is TRBD1 (5 bases). V was cut by 5 bases and J by 0 bases, with 11 bases left in between. CDR3 length equals 14 residues. Germline CDR1 reads SEHNR; CDR2 reads FQNEAQ (reference sequence). The CDR3 region is CASSPPDISYEQYV. In DNA form, the CDR3 reads TGTGCCAGCAGCCCTCCGGACATCTCCTACGAGCAGTACGTC.

This clone was seen once. V gene TRBV9 combines with J gene TRBJ1-6; maybe TRBD1 (5 bases). In germline, CDR1 is SGDLS, CDR2 YYNGEE. This CDR3 is 16 amino acids long. The ends were cut back, 4 bases at V and 0 bases at J, with 11 bases in the middle. The CDR3 spells CASSPGGVSYNSPLHF. The DNA of the CDR3 is TGTGCCAGCAGCCCCGGGGGGGTCTCCTATAATTCACCCCTCCACTTT.

V is TRBV11-2 and J is TRBJ2-7; 7 nucleotides match TRBD2. V was clipped by 0 bases and J by 0 bases; unmatched bases: 8. There are 17 residues in the CDR3. Per the germline V gene, CDR1 is SGHAT and CDR2 is FQNNGV. The CDR3 coding sequence is TGTGCCAGCAGCTTAGACGGGCGGGGACTATTCTCCTACGAGCAGTACTTC. Its translation is CASSLDGRGLFSYEQYF. Looking up the rest from reference TRBV11-2 and TRBJ2-7 gives the full variable domain: EAGVAQSPRYKIIEKRQSVAFWCNPISGHATLYWYQQILGQGPKLLIQFQNNGVVDDSQLPKDRFSAERLKGVDSTLKIQPAKLEDSAVYLCASSLDGRGLFSYEQYFGPGTRLTVT.

The V and J genes are TRBV20-1 and TRBJ2-1; 12 bases agree with TRBD2. Trimming removed 3 bases from V and 0 bases from J; junction bases left unmatched: 12. This CDR3 has 19 amino acids. Per the germline V gene, CDR1 is DFQATT and CDR2 is SNEGSKA (reference sequence). The CDR3: CSASFYGLAGILSYNEQFF. The CDR3 region has the DNA TGCAGTGCTAGTTTTTATGGACTAGCGGGAATCCTCTCCTACAATGAGCAGTTCTTC.

This rearrangement joins TRBV19 to TRBJ2-1, with 9 bases identical to TRBD1. V shed 5 bases and J 7 bases; nucleotides not matched to a gene: 9. Germline-derived CDR1 and CDR2 are LNHDA and SQIVND (reference sequence). The CDR3 loop spans 15 amino acids. CDR3 protein: CASSPTGQGNNEQFF. CDR3 DNA sequence: TGTGCCAGTAGTCCAACGGGACAGGGTAATAATGAGCAGTTCTTC. The variable domain in full, with the rest retrieved from reference TRBV19 and TRBJ2-1, is DGGITQSPKYLFRKEGQNVTLSCEQNLNHDAMYWYRQDPGQGLRLIYYSQIVNDFQKGDIAEGYSVSREKKESFPLTVTSAQKNPTAFYLCASSPTGQGNNEQFFGPGTRLTVL.

The chain links TRBV28 to TRBJ1-5, with 9 positions matching TRBD1. The V gene end was trimmed by 8 bases and the J gene end by 0 bases; junction bases not matched to a gene: 11. The CDR3 contains 17 residues. Germline loops: CDR1 MDHEN, CDR2 SYDVKM. CDR3 amino acids: CASFPGQGRHSNQPQHF. The CDR3 DNA reads TGTGCCAGCTTCCCGGGACAGGGCAGACATAGCAATCAGCCCCAGCATTTT. Based on the CDR3 plus reference TRBV28 and TRBJ1-5, the full variable domain is DVKVTQSSRYLVKRTGEKVFLECVQDMDHENMFWYRQDPGLGLRLIYFSYDVKMKEKGDIPEGYSVSREKKERFSLILESASTNQTSMYLCASFPGQGRHSNQPQHFGDGTRLSIL.

The V gene is TRBV5-4, the J gene TRBJ2-1; TRBD2 matches at 13 bases. V lost 4 bases, J lost 8 bases, and 6 bases stayed unmatched. In germline, CDR1 is SGHNT, CDR2 YYREEE (reference sequence). The CDR3 is 15 amino acids. The CDR3 nucleotides are TGTGCCAGCAGCCACGGACTAGCGGGAGTCGATGAGCAGTTCTTC. Protein product: CASSHGLAGVDEQFF.